This TCR beta chain was retrieved from a study of T cell responses to AZD1222 COVID-19 vaccine. A word on this clone: Its antigen is unknown.

The V end lost 2 bases, the J end lost 4 bases, and 15 bases lay between the germline ends. The CDR3 extends over 15 amino acids. General study results and limits: Possibly, clonal diversity was underestimated; donors were largely white British and included more females. The repertoires were collected only after the peak T cell response. Spike-wide coverage was observed for vaccine-associated CD4 TCRs, with dominant responses at 160-218 and 743-854.

Only in-frame clones appear in the TCRdb table, and some are missing; sequencing was by immunoSEQ multiplex PCR. The sample lists 100,000 to 150,000 clones; over 75% were seen once. The receptor was isolated from an adult in good health. The chain carries TRBV23-1 and TRBJ2-7; D is possibly TRBD1 (5 bases). TRBV23-1 is marked as an open reading frame, function uncertain. This material consisted of peripheral blood, taken on day 0 of AZD1222 vaccination. The CDR3 bases are TGCGCCAGCAGTCAAAAACAGGAGACTTTATACGAGCAGTACTTC. Translation: CASSQKQETLYEQYF.